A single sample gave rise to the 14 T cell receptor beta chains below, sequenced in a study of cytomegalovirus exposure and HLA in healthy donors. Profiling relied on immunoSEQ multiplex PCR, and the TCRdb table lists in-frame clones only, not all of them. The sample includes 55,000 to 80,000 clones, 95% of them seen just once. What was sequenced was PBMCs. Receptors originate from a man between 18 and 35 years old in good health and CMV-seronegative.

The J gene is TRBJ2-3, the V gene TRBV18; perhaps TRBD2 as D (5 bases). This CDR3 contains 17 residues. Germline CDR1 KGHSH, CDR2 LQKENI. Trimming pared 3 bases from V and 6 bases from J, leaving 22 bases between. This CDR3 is CASSPWQKSGQEDTQYF. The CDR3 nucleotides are TGTGCCAGCTCACCCTGGCAGAAGAGCGGCCAGGAGGATACGCAGTATTTT.

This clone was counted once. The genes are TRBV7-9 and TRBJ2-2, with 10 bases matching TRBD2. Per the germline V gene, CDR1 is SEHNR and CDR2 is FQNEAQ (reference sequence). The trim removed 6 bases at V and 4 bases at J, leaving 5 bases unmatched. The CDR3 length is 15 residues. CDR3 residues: CASSPAGGSTGELFF. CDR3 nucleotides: TGTGCCAGCAGTCCAGCGGGGGGGTCCACCGGGGAGCTGTTTTTT. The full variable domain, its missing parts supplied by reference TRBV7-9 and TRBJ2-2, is DTGVSQNPRHKITKRGQNVTFRCDPISEHNRLYWYRQTLGQGPEFLTYFQNEAQLEKSRLLSDRFSAERPKGSFSTLEIQRTEQGDSAMYLCASSPAGGSTGELFFGEGSRLTVL.

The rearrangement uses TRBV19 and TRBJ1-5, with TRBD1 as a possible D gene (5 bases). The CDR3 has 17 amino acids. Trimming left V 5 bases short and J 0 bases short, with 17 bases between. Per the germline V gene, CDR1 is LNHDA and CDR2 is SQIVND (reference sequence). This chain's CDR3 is CASSADSTVYSNQPQHF. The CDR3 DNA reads TGTGCCAGTAGTGCAGACTCGACAGTCTATAGCAATCAGCCCCAGCATTTT.

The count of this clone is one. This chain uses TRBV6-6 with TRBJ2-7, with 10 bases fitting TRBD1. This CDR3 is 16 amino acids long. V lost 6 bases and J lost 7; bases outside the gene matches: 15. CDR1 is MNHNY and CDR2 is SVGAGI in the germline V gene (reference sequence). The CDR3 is CASSFRRDRGLGEQYF. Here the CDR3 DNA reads TGTGCCAGCAGCTTTCGCCGGGACAGGGGCCTCGGGGAGCAGTACTTC.

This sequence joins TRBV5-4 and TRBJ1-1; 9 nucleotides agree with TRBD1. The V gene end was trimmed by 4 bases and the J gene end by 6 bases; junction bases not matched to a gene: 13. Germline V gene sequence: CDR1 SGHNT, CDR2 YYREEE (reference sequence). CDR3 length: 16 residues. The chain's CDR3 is CASSINLGQGNSEAFF. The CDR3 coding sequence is TGTGCCAGCAGCATAAACCTCGGACAGGGGAATTCTGAAGCTTTCTTT. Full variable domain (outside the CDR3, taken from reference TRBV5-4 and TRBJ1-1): ETGVTQSPTHLIKTRGQQVTLRCSSQSGHNTVSWYQQALGQGPQFIFQYYREEENGRGNFPPRFSGLQFPNYSSELNVNALELDDSALYLCASSINLGQGNSEAFFGQGTRLTVV.

The CDR3 loop reads CASNSKSGNTIYF. The CDR3 bases are TGTGCCAGCAACAGCAAATCTGGAAACACCATATATTTT. The gene calls are TRBV5-4 and TRBJ1-3; no reliable D call. The CDR3 is made up of 13 amino acids. Trimming shortened V by 6 bases and J by 1 base, and 8 bases separated the two germline ends. Germline assignment: CDR1 SGHNT and CDR2 YYREEE (reference sequence). Complete variable domain (other parts from reference TRBV5-4 and TRBJ1-3): ETGVTQSPTHLIKTRGQQVTLRCSSQSGHNTVSWYQQALGQGPQFIFQYYREEENGRGNFPPRFSGLQFPNYSSELNVNALELDDSALYLCASNSKSGNTIYFGEGSWLTVV.

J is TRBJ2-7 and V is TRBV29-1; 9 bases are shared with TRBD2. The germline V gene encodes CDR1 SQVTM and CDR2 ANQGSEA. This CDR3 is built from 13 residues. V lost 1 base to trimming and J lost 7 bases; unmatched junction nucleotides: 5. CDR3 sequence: CSVEGLAAREQYF. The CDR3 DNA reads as TGCAGCGTTGAAGGACTAGCGGCACGGGAGCAGTACTTC.

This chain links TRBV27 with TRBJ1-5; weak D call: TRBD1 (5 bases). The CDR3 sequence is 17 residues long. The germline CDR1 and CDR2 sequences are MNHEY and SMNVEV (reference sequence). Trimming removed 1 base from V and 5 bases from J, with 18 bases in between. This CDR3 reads CASSLFGEGHWDQPQHF. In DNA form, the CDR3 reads TGTGCCAGCAGTTTATTCGGTGAAGGACACTGGGATCAGCCCCAGCATTTT.

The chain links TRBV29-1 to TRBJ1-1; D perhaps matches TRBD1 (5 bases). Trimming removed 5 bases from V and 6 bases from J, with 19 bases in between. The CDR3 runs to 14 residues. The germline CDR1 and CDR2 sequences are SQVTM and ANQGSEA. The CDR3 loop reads CSVLSRTPKSEAFF. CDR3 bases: TGCAGCGTTCTATCCCGGACACCAAAATCTGAAGCTTTCTTT.

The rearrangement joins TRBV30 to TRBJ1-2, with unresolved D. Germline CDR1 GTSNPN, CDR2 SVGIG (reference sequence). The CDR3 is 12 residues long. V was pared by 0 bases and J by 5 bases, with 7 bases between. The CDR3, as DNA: TGTGCCTGGAGTGTACCGGGGTATGGCTACACCTTC. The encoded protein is CAWSVPGYGYTF.

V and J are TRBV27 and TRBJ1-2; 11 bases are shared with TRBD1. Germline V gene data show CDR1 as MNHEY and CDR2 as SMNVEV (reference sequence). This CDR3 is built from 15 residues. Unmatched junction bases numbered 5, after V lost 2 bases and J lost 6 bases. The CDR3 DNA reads TGTGCCAGCAGTTTAACGGACAGGGGGCCTGATGGCTACACCTTC. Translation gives CASSLTDRGPDGYTF.

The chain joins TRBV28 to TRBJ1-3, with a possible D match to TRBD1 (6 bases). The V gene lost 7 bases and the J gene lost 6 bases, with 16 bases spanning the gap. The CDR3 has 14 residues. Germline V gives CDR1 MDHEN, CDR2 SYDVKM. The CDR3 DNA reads TGTGCCAGCACCCTAGGGGGGGGACAAAACACCATATATTTT. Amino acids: CASTLGGGQNTIYF.

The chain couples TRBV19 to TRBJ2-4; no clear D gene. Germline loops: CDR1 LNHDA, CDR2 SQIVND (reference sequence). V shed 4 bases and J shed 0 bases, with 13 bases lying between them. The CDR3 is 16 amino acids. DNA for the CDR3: TGTGCCAGTAGTAGCCCCCGACTGATAGCCAAAAACATTCAGTACTTC. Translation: CASSSPRLIAKNIQYF.

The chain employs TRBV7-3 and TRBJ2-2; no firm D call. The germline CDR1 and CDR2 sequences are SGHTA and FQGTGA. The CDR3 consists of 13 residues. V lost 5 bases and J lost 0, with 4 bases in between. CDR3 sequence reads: CASSPANTGELFF. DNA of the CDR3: TGTGCCAGCAGCCCAGCGAACACCGGGGAGCTGTTTTTT. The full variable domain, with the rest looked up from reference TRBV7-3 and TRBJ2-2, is GAGVSQTPSNKVTEKGKYVELRCDPISGHTALYWYRQSLGQGPEFLIYFQGTGAADDSGLPNDRFFAVRPEGSVSTLKIQRTERGDSAVYLCASSPANTGELFFGEGSRLTVL.